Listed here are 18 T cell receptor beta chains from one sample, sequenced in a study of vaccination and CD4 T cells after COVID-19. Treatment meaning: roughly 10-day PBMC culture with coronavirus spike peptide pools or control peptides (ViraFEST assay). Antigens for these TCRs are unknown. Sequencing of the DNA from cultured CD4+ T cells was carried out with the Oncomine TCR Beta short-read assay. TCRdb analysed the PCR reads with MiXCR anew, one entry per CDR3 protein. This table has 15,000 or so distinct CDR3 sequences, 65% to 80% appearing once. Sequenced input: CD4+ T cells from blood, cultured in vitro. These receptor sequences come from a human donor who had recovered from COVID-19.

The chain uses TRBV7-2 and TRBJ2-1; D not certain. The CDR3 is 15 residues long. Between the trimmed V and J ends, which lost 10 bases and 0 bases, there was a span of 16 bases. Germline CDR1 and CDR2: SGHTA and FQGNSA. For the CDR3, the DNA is TGTGCCACGAACATAGACGCTAGCTCCTACAATGAGCAGTTCTTC. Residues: CATNIDASSYNEQFF. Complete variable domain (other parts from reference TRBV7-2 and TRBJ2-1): GAGVSQSPSNKVTEKGKDVELRCDPISGHTALYWYRQSLGQGLEFLIYFQGNSAPDKSGLPSDRFSAERTGGSVSTLTIQRTQQEDSAVYLCATNIDASSYNEQFFGPGTRLTVL.

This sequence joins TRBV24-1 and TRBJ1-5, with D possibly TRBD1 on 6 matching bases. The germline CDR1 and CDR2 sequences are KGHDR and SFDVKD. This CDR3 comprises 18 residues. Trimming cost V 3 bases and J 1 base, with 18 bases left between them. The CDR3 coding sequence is TGTGCCACCAGTGATACCCCTCATACAGGGAGCAGCAATCAGCCCCAGCATTTT. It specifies CATSDTPHTGSSNQPQHF.

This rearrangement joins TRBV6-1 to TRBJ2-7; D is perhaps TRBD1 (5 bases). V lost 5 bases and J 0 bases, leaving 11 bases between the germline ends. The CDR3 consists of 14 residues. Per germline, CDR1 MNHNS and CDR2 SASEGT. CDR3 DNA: TGTGCCAGCAGTCCCCAACAGGTCTCCTACGAGCAGTACTTC. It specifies CASSPQQVSYEQYF.

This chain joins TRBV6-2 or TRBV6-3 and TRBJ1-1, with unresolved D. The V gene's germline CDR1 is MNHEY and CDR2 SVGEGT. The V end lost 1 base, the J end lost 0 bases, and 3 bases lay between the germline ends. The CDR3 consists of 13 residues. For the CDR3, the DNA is TGTGCCAGCAGTTACTTAATGAACACTGAAGCTTTCTTT. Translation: CASSYLMNTEAFF.

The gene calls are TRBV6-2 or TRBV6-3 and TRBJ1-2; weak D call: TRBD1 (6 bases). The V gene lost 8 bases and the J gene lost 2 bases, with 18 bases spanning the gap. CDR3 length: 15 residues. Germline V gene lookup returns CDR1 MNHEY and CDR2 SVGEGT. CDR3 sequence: CASAQSGGRNYGYTF. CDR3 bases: TGTGCCAGCGCCCAATCGGGGGGGCGAAACTATGGCTACACCTTC.

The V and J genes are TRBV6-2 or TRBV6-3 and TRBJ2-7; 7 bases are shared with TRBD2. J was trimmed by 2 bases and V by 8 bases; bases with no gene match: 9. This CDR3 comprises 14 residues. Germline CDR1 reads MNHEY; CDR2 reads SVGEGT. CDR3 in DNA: TGTGCCAGCGAGAACGGGGGGAGTCCCTACGAGCAGTACTTC. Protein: CASENGGSPYEQYF.

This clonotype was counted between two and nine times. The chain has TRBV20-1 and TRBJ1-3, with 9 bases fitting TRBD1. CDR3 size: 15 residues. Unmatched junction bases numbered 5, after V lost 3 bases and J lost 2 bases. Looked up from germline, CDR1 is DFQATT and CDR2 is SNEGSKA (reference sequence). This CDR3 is CSASSGTGTGNTIYF. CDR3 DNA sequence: TGCAGTGCTAGTTCCGGGACAGGGACTGGAAACACCATATATTTT.

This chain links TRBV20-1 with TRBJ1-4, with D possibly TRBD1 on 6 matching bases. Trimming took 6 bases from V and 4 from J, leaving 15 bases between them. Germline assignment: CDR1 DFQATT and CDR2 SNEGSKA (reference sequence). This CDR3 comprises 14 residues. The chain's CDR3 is CSAYPGAGNEKLFF. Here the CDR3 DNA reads TGCAGTGCCTACCCGGGGGCCGGTAATGAAAAACTGTTTTTT.

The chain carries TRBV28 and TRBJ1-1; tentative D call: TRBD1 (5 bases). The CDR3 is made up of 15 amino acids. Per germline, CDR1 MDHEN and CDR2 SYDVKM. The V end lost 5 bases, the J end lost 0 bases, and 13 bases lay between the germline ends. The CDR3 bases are TGTGCCAGCAGTCTCCCCCCAGGGATGAACACTGAAGCTTTCTTT. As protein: CASSLPPGMNTEAFF.

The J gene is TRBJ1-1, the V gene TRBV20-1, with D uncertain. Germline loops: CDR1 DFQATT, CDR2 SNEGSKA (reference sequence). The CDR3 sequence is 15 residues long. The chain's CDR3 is CSAPPSGSVNTEAFF. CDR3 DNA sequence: TGCAGCGCCCCACCATCGGGGAGCGTAAACACTGAAGCTTTCTTT.

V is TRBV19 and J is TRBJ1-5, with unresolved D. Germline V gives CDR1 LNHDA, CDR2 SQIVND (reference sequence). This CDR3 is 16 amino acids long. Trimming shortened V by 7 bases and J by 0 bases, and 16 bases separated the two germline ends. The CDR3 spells CASTSEGSVSNQPQHF. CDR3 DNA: TGTGCCAGTACCTCGGAAGGGTCGGTTAGCAATCAGCCCCAGCATTTT.

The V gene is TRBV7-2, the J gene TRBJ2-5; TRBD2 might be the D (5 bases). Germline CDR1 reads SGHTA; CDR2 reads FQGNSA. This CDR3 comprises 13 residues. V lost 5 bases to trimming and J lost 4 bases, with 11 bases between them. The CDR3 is CASSHLGGETQYF. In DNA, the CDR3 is TGTGCCAGCAGCCATCTAGGAGGAGAGACCCAGTACTTC.

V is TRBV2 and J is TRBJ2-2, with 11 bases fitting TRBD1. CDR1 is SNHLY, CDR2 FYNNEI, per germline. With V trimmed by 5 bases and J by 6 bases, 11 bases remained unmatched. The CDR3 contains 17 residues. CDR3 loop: CASSPAGWTGGAGELFF. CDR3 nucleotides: TGTGCCAGCAGTCCCGCCGGCTGGACAGGGGGCGCCGGGGAGCTGTTTTTT.

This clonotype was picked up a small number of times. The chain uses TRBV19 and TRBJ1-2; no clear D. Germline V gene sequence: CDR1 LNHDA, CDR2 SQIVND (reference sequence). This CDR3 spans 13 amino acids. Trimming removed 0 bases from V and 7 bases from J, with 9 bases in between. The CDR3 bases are TGTGCCAGTAGTATAGATCGGGCAACTGGCTACACCTTC. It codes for CASSIDRATGYTF. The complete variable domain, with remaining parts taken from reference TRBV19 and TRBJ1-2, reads DGGITQSPKYLFRKEGQNVTLSCEQNLNHDAMYWYRQDPGQGLRLIYYSQIVNDFQKGDIAEGYSVSREKKESFPLTVTSAQKNPTAFYLCASSIDRATGYTFGSGTRLTVV.

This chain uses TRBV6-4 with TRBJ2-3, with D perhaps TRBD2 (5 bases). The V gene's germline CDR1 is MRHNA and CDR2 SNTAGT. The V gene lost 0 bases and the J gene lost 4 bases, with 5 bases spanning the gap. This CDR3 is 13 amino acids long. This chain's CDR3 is CASSDSRADTQYF. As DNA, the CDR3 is TGTGCCAGCAGTGACTCGAGGGCAGATACGCAGTATTTT.

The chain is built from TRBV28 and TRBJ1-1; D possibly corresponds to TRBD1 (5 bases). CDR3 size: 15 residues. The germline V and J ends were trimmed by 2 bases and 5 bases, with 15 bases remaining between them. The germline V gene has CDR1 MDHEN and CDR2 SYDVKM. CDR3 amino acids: CASSLLGQGGTEAFF. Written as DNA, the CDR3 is TGTGCCAGCAGTTTACTAGGGCAGGGTGGAACTGAAGCTTTCTTT.

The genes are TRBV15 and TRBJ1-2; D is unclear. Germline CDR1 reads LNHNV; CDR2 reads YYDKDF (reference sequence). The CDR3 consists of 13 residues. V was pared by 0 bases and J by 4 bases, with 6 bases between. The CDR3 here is CATSRDSLYGYTF. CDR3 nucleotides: TGTGCCACCAGCAGAGACAGCCTCTATGGCTACACCTTC.

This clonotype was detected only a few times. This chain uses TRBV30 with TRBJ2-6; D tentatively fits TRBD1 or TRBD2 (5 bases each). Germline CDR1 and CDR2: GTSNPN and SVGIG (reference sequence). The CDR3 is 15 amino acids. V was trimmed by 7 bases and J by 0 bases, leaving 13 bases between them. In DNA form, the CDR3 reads TGTGCCTTGGGGCCGGGGCCCTCTGGGGCCAACGTCCTGACTTTC. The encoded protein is CALGPGPSGANVLTF.